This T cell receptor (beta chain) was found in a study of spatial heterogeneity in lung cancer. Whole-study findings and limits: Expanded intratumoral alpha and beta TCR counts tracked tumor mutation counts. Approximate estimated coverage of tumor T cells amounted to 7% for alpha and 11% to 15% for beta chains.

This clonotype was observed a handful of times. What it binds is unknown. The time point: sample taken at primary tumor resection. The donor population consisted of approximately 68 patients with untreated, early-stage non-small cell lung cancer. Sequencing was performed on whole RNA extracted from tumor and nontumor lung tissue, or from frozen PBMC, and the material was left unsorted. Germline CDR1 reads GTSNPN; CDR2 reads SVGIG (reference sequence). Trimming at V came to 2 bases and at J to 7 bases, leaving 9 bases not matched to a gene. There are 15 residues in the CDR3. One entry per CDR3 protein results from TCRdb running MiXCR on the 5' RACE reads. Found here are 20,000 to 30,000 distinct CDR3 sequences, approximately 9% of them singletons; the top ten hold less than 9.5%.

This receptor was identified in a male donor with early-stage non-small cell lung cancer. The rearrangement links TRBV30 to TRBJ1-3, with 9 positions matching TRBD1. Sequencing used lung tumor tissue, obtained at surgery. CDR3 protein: CAWSRGGQGRNTIYF. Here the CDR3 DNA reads TGTGCCTGGAGTCGGGGAGGACAGGGGAGGAACACCATATATTTT.